Listed here are 16 T cell receptor beta chains from one sample, sequenced in a study of neoadjuvant anti-PD-1 for oral cavity cancer. Repertoires were generated with immunoSEQ multiplex PCR, while TCRdb's copy carries only in-frame clones and drops some. The repertoire holds roughly 9,300 clones, with about 68% as singletons. The starting material was tumor tissue, obtained before nivolumab (anti-PD-1) treatment. The receptors derive from a person aged 40 to 85 with oral cavity squamous cell carcinoma.

The chain links TRBV6-1 to TRBJ1-6, with no clear D. Germline V gives CDR1 MNHNS, CDR2 SASEGT. The CDR3 contains 13 residues. V shed 3 bases and J shed 10 bases, with 10 bases lying between them. Here the CDR3 reads CASSEFPSSPLHF. CDR3 in DNA: TGTGCCAGCAGTGAGTTCCCGTCGTCACCCCTCCACTTT.

This clone was seen a single time. DNA for the CDR3: TGTGCCTGGGACCGGGACAACAATCAGCCCCAGCATTTT. This translates into CAWDRDNNQPQHF. The chain couples TRBV30 to TRBJ1-5, with D maybe TRBD1 (6 bases). Trimming left V 5 bases short and J 3 bases short, with 11 bases between. Per germline, CDR1 GTSNPN and CDR2 SVGIG (reference sequence). This CDR3 spans 13 amino acids.

The genes are TRBV18 and TRBJ1-2; D uncertain. In germline, CDR1 is KGHSH, CDR2 LQKENI. The V gene lost 2 bases and the J gene lost 8 bases, with 15 bases spanning the gap. This CDR3 spans 14 amino acids. The CDR3 loop reads CASSPEYTRVGYTF. CDR3 DNA: TGTGCCAGCTCACCAGAGTACACCCGGGTCGGCTACACCTTC.

The chain links TRBV5-8 to TRBJ2-7; D may be TRBD2 (5 bases). The CDR3 length is 14 residues. The V end was cut by 3 bases, the J end by 5 bases, with 15 bases between. Per the germline V gene, CDR1 is SGHTS and CDR2 is YDEGEE. The CDR3 DNA follows: TGTGCCAGCAGCTCCCTTGGTGGGAGTGACGAGCAGTACTTC. It specifies CASSSLGGSDEQYF.

This clone was recorded a few times. The chain has TRBV2 and TRBJ1-3; D call uncertain. From germline, CDR1 is SNHLY and CDR2 FYNNEI. Deletions cut 8 bases from V and 0 bases from J, with 8 bases between. The CDR3 loop spans 13 amino acids. Written as DNA, the CDR3 is TGTGCCAGCCGGGGTCGCTCTGGAAACACCATATATTTT. It translates to CASRGRSGNTIYF.

V and J are TRBV9 and TRBJ2-1; 10 nucleotides line up with TRBD2. This CDR3 is 17 amino acids long. V dropped 4 bases and J dropped 3; count of bases not matched to a gene: 10. The germline CDR1 and CDR2 sequences are SGDLS and YYNGEE. Written as DNA, the CDR3 is TGTGCCAGCAGCTCACACCTCTTAGCGGGAGGCTACAATGAGCAGTTCTTC. Protein sequence: CASSSHLLAGGYNEQFF.

J is TRBJ1-2 and V is TRBV6-5; D uncertain. The germline V and J ends were trimmed by 0 bases and 7 bases, with 12 bases remaining between them. The CDR3 totals 14 residues. Germline V CDR1 and CDR2: MNHEY, SVGAGI. The CDR3 region is CASSYSRWEAGYTF. CDR3 sequence (DNA): TGTGCCAGCAGTTACTCTAGGTGGGAGGCTGGCTACACCTTC.

This chain connects TRBV7-3 to TRBJ2-1; TRBD1 might be the D (5 bases). The V gene's germline CDR1 is SGHTA and CDR2 FQGTGA. The V end was cut by 4 bases, the J end by 7 bases, with 11 bases between. The CDR3 consists of 13 residues. CDR3 coding DNA: TGTGCCAGCAGCTCTGGCAAGGGGAATGAGCAGTTCTTC. This translates into CASSSGKGNEQFF.

The chain uses TRBV28 and TRBJ1-1, with unresolved D. The germline V and J ends were trimmed by 6 bases and 7 bases, with 21 bases remaining between them. This CDR3 has 15 residues. Per germline, CDR1 MDHEN and CDR2 SYDVKM. The DNA of the CDR3 is TGTGCCAGCAGCGCACCGAATGGACGAGCGAGTGAAGCTTTCTTT. It yields the protein CASSAPNGRASEAFF.

The chain has TRBV27 and TRBJ2-3; the D gene could be TRBD1 or TRBD2 (6 bases each). V was trimmed by 2 bases and J by 6 bases, leaving 15 bases between them. Germline CDR1 MNHEY, CDR2 SMNVEV (reference sequence). The CDR3 spans 15 residues. CDR3 DNA sequence: TGTGCCAGCAGTTTAATCTCCGGGGGCGGCGATACGCAGTATTTT. The encoded protein is CASSLISGGGDTQYF.

This rearrangement joins TRBV10-2 to TRBJ2-7, with 8 bases fitting TRBD1. This CDR3 has 16 residues. CDR1 and CDR2 (germline): WSHSY, SAAADI. J lost 5 bases, V lost 3 bases, and 12 bases had no gene match. For the CDR3, the DNA is TGCGCCAGCAGTGACGGGACAGGAATACGTGTGGACGAGCAGTACTTC. Translating it yields CASSDGTGIRVDEQYF.

CDR3 DNA sequence: TGTGCCATCAGACCGTCAACAGGGAAGGAGAATGAAAAACTGTTTTTT. It yields the protein CAIRPSTGKENEKLFF. The chain links TRBV10-3 to TRBJ1-4; D perhaps matches TRBD1 (6 bases). This CDR3 spans 16 amino acids. V shed 6 bases and J shed 5 bases, with 19 bases lying between them. Germline-derived CDR1 and CDR2 are ENHRY and SYGVKD.

The chain links TRBV10-2 to TRBJ1-1; D uncertain. The CDR3 covers 12 residues. Trimming removed 5 bases from V and 0 bases from J, with 4 bases in between. Germline V gene data show CDR1 as WSHSY and CDR2 as SAAADI. CDR3 coding DNA: TGCGCCAGCAGTACTCTGAACACTGAAGCTTTCTTT. Amino acids: CASSTLNTEAFF.

The chain couples TRBV15 to TRBJ2-7, with D hard to call. V lost 3 bases and J lost 0, with 12 bases in between. Germline V gives CDR1 LNHNV, CDR2 YYDKDF (reference sequence). There are 15 residues in the CDR3. The CDR3: CATSRPADGSYEQYF. CDR3 DNA sequence: TGTGCCACCAGCAGGCCCGCGGACGGCTCCTACGAGCAGTACTTC.

The chain employs TRBV11-2 and TRBJ2-7; the match to TRBD2 covers 15 bases. This CDR3 is 16 amino acids long. Germline CDR1 SGHAT, CDR2 FQNNGV. The V and J ends lost 8 bases and 2 bases, in that order; junction bases with no gene match: 7. CDR3 bases: TGTGCCAGCGGGGGACTAGCGGGGGGCCGGGCCTACGAGCAGTACTTC. It is translated as CASGGLAGGRAYEQYF.

This clone was counted between two and nine times. The chain recombines TRBV5-4 with TRBJ1-2; unclear D gene. Germline V gene sequence: CDR1 SGHNT, CDR2 YYREEE (reference sequence). Trimming left V 0 bases short and J 2 bases short, with 5 bases between. The CDR3 is made up of 13 amino acids. CDR3 protein: CASSLGGNYGYTF. Written as DNA, the CDR3 is TGTGCCAGCAGCTTGGGAGGGAACTATGGCTACACCTTC.